The 14 T cell receptor beta chains below come from one sample, sequenced in a study of T-cell memory formation after mild COVID-19. TCRdb reprocessed the 5' RACE reads with MiXCR, giving one entry per CDR3 protein. The data contain just over 400,000 distinct CDR3 sequences, around a quarter of them singletons. Sequencing was performed on PBMCs or a T cell subset sorted from them (not recorded which). All receptors come from an adult woman who had mild COVID-19 (a few samples of this study predate the infection). Cell type and time point are not known.

This clonotype was counted ten times or more. The chain links TRBV7-7 to TRBJ2-5; maybe TRBD1 (6 bases). This CDR3 contains 13 residues. Trimming took 5 bases from V and 7 from J, leaving 14 bases between them. Germline assignment: CDR1 SSHAT and CDR2 FNYEAQ (reference sequence). CDR3 protein: CASSPRQDGTQYF. CDR3 DNA sequence: TGTGCCAGCAGCCCCAGACAGGATGGGACCCAGTACTTC.

The CDR3 here is CASSYSTGGAGELFF. Written as DNA, the CDR3 is TGTGCCAGCAGCTACTCTACGGGCGGGGCCGGGGAGCTGTTTTTT. The chain combines TRBV3-1 with TRBJ2-2, with TRBD2 as a possible D gene (6 bases). The V gene's germline CDR1 is LGHDT and CDR2 YNNKEL (reference sequence). CDR3 length equals 15 residues. The V and J ends lost 5 bases and 6 bases respectively, with 16 bases between them. The full variable domain, with the rest looked up from reference TRBV3-1 and TRBJ2-2, is DTAVSQTPKYLVTQMGNDKSIKCEQNLGHDTMYWYKQDSKKFLKIMFSYNNKELIINETVPNRFSPKSPDKAHLNLHINSLELGDSAVYFCASSYSTGGAGELFFGEGSRLTVL.

The V gene is TRBV30, the J gene TRBJ2-7, with 7 bases matching TRBD2. V lost 4 bases, J lost 3 bases, and 0 bases stayed unmatched. The CDR3 is 11 amino acids. Germline CDR1 and CDR2: GTSNPN and SVGIG (reference sequence). CDR3: CAWTGGYEQYF. The DNA of the CDR3 is TGTGCCTGGACGGGGGGCTACGAGCAGTACTTC.

CDR3 nucleotide sequence: TGTGCCAGCAAAATAATAGGCACAGATACGCAGTATTTT. It encodes CASKIIGTDTQYF. The gene calls are TRBV12-3 or TRBV12-4 and TRBJ2-3; no firm D call. This CDR3 comprises 13 residues. V was shortened by 7 bases and J by 1 base, with 9 bases between the two germline ends.

This clonotype was observed a handful of times. This chain connects TRBV29-1 to TRBJ2-5; 7 positions match TRBD1. Unmatched junction bases numbered 4, after V lost 0 bases and J lost 3 bases. This CDR3 has 14 residues. Germline CDR1 and CDR2: SQVTM and ANQGSEA. CDR3 in DNA: TGCAGCGTTGAAGACCTTGACAGGGAAGAGACCCAGTACTTC. Translated, it gives CSVEDLDREETQYF.

The chain carries TRBV20-1 and TRBJ2-3, with TRBD1 matching over 8 bases. Germline CDR1 reads DFQATT; CDR2 reads SNEGSKA (reference sequence). The CDR3 sequence is 15 residues long. With 4 bases clipped from V and 3 bases from J, the junction kept 9 bases outside the gene matches. In DNA form, the CDR3 reads TGCAGTGCTAAGGCCAGGGGGCTAATTACAGATACGCAGTATTTT. It encodes CSAKARGLITDTQYF.

The chain carries TRBV3-1 and TRBJ1-1, with D unresolved. The CDR3 runs to 13 residues. The germline V gene has CDR1 LGHDT and CDR2 YNNKEL (reference sequence). V was trimmed by 4 bases and J by 1 base, leaving 7 bases between them. Here the CDR3 reads CASSRQTNTEAFF. CDR3 nucleotides: TGTGCCAGCAGCCGACAAACGAACACTGAAGCTTTCTTT.

The chain recombines TRBV6-5 with TRBJ1-2, with D perhaps matching TRBD1 (6 bases). Trimming stripped 4 bases from V and 3 bases from J, with 12 bases between. Germline lookup yields CDR1 MNHEY and CDR2 SVGAGI. The CDR3 totals 14 residues. The CDR3 DNA follows: TGTGCCAGCAGTTTCAACAGGGCAGACTATGGCTACACCTTC. It codes for CASSFNRADYGYTF.

This clonotype turned up a few times. The V and J genes are TRBV2 and TRBJ2-3, with D perhaps being TRBD1 or TRBD2 (7 bases each). Trimming removed 6 bases from V and 4 bases from J, with 17 bases in between. Germline lookup yields CDR1 SNHLY and CDR2 FYNNEI. There are 15 residues in the CDR3. The chain's CDR3 is CASSRGSGGADTQYF. CDR3 bases: TGTGCCAGCAGCCGGGGATCAGGGGGGGCAGATACGCAGTATTTT. The entire variable domain, with the rest obtained from reference TRBV2 and TRBJ2-3, is as follows: EPEVTQTPSHQVTQMGQEVILRCVPISNHLYFYWYRQILGQKVEFLVSFYNNEISEKSEIFDDQFSVERPDGSNFTLKIRSTKLEDSAMYFCASSRGSGGADTQYFGPGTRLTVL.

This sequence joins TRBV15 and TRBJ1-6, with D possibly being TRBD1 (6 bases). Germline V gene data show CDR1 as LNHNV and CDR2 as YYDKDF (reference sequence). The CDR3 totals 13 residues. V shed 7 bases and J shed 8 bases, with 12 bases lying between them. DNA for the CDR3: TGTGCCACCAATGCAGGGGAATATTCACCCCTCCACTTT. Translating it yields CATNAGEYSPLHF.

The chain uses TRBV3-2 and TRBJ2-5. TRBV3-2 corresponds to a pseudogene. CDR3 size: 12 residues. The CDR3 bases are TGTGCCAGCACCCTAAGGGGAGAGACCCAGTACTTC. This encodes CASTLRGETQYF.

V usage is TRBV15 and J usage is TRBJ2-7; 10 bases are a match to TRBD2. The V gene's germline CDR1 is LNHNV and CDR2 YYDKDF (reference sequence). CDR3 length: 15 amino acids. With V trimmed by 5 bases and J by 3 bases, 7 bases remained unmatched. CDR3 sequence: CATSARTSGFYEQYF. CDR3 coding DNA: TGTGCCACCAGCGCAAGGACTAGCGGTTTCTACGAGCAGTACTTC.

This sequence joins TRBV5-1 and TRBJ2-2, with no clear D. CDR1 SGHRS and CDR2 YFSETQ come from the germline V gene. V dropped 4 bases and J dropped 2 bases, with 12 bases sitting between them. The CDR3 length is 15 residues. The CDR3 loop is CASSPGIGNTGELFF. CDR3 sequence (DNA): TGCGCCAGCAGCCCCGGTATAGGCAACACCGGGGAGCTGTTTTTT.

The chain is built from TRBV2 and TRBJ2-3, with D tentatively TRBD2 (6 bases). The germline V gene encodes CDR1 SNHLY and CDR2 FYNNEI. This CDR3 spans 15 amino acids. Trimming took off 2 bases at V and 2 bases at J, with 11 bases between the two ends. This CDR3 reads CASSEPGGATDTQYF. CDR3 DNA sequence: TGTGCCAGCAGTGAACCCGGGGGTGCCACAGATACGCAGTATTTT. The variable domain in full, with the rest retrieved from reference TRBV2 and TRBJ2-3, is EPEVTQTPSHQVTQMGQEVILRCVPISNHLYFYWYRQILGQKVEFLVSFYNNEISEKSEIFDDQFSVERPDGSNFTLKIRSTKLEDSAMYFCASSEPGGATDTQYFGPGTRLTVL.